This T cell receptor (beta chain) is from a study of vaccination and CD4 T cells after COVID-19. In the study overall: Comprising six males and four females, the convalescent participants counted two Hispanic individuals among them. The cells in question were stimulated using overlapping spike peptides derived from SARS-CoV-2, HCoV-NL63, HCoV-OC43 and HCoV-229E.

Overall study findings and caveats: The authors identified 304 of 307 vaccine-specific clones in convalescent patients as spike mono-reactive.

In the case of this clonotype: Antigen: not known.

J lost 6 bases, V lost 0 bases, and 5 bases had no gene match. There are 14 residues in the CDR3. CDR1 DFQATT and CDR2 SNEGSKA come from the germline V gene (reference sequence). The treatment denotes: 10-day PBMC culture with coronavirus spike peptide pools or control peptides (ViraFEST assay). Cultured CD4+ T-cell DNA underwent Oncomine TCR Beta short-read sequencing. Investigators obtained genomic DNA by extraction from cultured CD4+ T cells. MiXCR, applied by TCRdb to the PCR reads, yields one record per CDR3 protein. This sample has approximately 11,000 distinct CDR3 sequences, with approximately 73% found just once.

Sample: CD4+ T cells from blood, cultured in vitro. V and J are TRBV20-1 and TRBJ1-5, with 7 bases identical to TRBD1. The receptor was derived from a human donor who had recovered from COVID-19. CDR3 DNA sequence: TGCAGTGCTAGAGAAACAGGGGCGGCTCAGCCCCAGCATTTT. Translated: CSARETGAAQPQHF.